Shown below are 5 T cell receptor beta chains from a single sample sequenced in a study of blood T cells in healthy people across ages. Sample-barcoded 5' priming and a J-beta primer mix drove a second PCR of roughly 6 to 12 cycles. TCRdb reprocessed the 5' RACE reads with MiXCR, giving one entry per CDR3 protein. The table lists around 700,000 distinct CDR3 sequences, roughly 25% of them singletons. The data also belong to a second study, concerning T cells of mothers and their children.

The sequencing sample was made of blood. These receptors came from a boy aged 10-17 years in good health.

This clonotype occurred a few times. The DNA of the CDR3 is TGCAGTGCTAGAGATATCGGGACTACCCCCTACGAGCAGTACTTC. Translation: CSARDIGTTPYEQYF. This chain links TRBV20-1 with TRBJ2-7; TRBD2 agrees at 7 bases. V shed 0 bases and J 2 bases; nucleotides not matched to a gene: 7. The length of the CDR3 is 15 residues. Germline CDR1 reads DFQATT; CDR2 reads SNEGSKA (reference sequence).

J is TRBJ2-7 and V is TRBV4-1, with D possibly being TRBD1 or TRBD2 (7 bases each). Trimming left V 4 bases short and J 2 bases short, with 15 bases between. Germline V gives CDR1 MGHRA, CDR2 YSYEKL. This CDR3 spans 15 amino acids. CDR3 nucleotide sequence: TGCGCCAGCAGCCCCCTTCAGGGGGGGCCCTACGAGCAGTACTTC. Protein product: CASSPLQGGPYEQYF.

This clonotype appeared a few times. The CDR3 sequence is CAISESLGQGQETQYF. The CDR3 nucleotides are TGTGCCATCAGTGAGTCCTTGGGCCAGGGCCAAGAGACCCAGTACTTC. This chain uses TRBV10-3 with TRBJ2-5; a weak D match, TRBD1 (5 bases). CDR1 is ENHRY, CDR2 SYGVKD, per germline. Trimming cost V 0 bases and J 1 base, with 12 bases left between them. CDR3 length: 16 residues.

The chain couples TRBV20-1 to TRBJ1-2; D unresolved. The V gene's germline CDR1 is DFQATT and CDR2 SNEGSKA (reference sequence). CDR3 length equals 14 residues. Trimming took off 5 bases at V and 5 bases at J, with 18 bases between the two ends. DNA of the CDR3: TGCAGTGCTCAACACTCAACAGAACTATATGGCTACACCTTC. Its protein product is CSAQHSTELYGYTF.

This clonotype showed up many times. The chain employs TRBV12-3 or TRBV12-4 and TRBJ2-1; 7 nucleotides line up with TRBD2. The CDR3 is 12 residues long. J was trimmed by 10 bases and V by 0 bases; bases with no gene match: 0. The CDR3 coding sequence is TGTGCCAGCAGTTTAGCGGGGGGGGAGCAGTTCTTC. Translated, it gives CASSLAGGEQFF.